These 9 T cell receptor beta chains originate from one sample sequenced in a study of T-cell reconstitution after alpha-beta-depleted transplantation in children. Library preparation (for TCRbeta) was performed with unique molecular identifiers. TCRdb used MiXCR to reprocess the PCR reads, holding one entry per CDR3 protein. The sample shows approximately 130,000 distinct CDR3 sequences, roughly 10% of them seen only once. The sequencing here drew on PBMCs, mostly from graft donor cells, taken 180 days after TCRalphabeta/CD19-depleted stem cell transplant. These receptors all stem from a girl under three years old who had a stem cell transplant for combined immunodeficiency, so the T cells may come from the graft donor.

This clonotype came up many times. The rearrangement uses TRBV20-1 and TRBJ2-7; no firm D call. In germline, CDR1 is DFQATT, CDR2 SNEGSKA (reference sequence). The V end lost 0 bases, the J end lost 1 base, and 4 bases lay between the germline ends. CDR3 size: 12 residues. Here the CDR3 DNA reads TGCAGTGCTAGAGATTGGTCCTACGAGCAGTACTTC. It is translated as CSARDWSYEQYF.

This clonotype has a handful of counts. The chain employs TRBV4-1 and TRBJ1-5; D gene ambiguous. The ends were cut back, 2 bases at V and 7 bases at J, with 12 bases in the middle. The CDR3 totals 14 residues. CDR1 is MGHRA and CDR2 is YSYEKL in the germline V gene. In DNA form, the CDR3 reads TGCGCCAGCAGCCAACCGACTCAAAGACAGCCCCAGCATTTT. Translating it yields CASSQPTQRQPQHF.

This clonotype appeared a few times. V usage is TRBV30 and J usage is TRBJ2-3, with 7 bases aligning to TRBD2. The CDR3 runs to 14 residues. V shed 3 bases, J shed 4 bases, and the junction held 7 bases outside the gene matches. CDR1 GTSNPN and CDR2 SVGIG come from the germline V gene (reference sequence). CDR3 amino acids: CAWSQGGGADTQYF. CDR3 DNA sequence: TGTGCCTGGAGCCAGGGTGGGGGGGCAGATACGCAGTATTTT.

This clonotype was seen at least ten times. The CDR3 sequence is CASSLMEVYEQFF. The DNA of the CDR3 is TGTGCCAGCAGCTTAATGGAGGTGTATGAGCAGTTCTTC. The chain recombines TRBV11-3 with TRBJ2-1; tentatively, D is TRBD2 (5 bases). CDR1 is SGHNT and CDR2 is YENEEA in the germline V gene. This CDR3 is 13 amino acids long. Trimming left V 2 bases short and J 8 bases short, with 10 bases between.

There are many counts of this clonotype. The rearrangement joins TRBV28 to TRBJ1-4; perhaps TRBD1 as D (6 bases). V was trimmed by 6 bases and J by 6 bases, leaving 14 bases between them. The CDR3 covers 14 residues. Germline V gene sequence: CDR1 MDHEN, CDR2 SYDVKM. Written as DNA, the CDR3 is TGTGCCAGCAGCCGACAGGATCCCGATGAAAAACTGTTTTTT. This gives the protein CASSRQDPDEKLFF.

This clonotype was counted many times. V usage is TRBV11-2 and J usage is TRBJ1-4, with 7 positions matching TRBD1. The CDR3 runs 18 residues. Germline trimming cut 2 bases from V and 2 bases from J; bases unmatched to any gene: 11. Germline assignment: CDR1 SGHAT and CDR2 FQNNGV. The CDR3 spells CASSLRGTAQATNEKLFF. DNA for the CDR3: TGTGCCAGCAGCTTAAGGGGGACAGCTCAGGCGACTAATGAAAAACTGTTTTTT. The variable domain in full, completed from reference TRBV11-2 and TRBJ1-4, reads EAGVAQSPRYKIIEKRQSVAFWCNPISGHATLYWYQQILGQGPKLLIQFQNNGVVDDSQLPKDRFSAERLKGVDSTLKIQPAKLEDSAVYLCASSLRGTAQATNEKLFFGSGTQLSVL.

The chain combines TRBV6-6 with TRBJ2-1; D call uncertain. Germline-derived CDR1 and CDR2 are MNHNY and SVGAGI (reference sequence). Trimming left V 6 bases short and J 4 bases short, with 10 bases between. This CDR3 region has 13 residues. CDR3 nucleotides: TGTGCCAGCAGCTACCCCATTTACAATGAGCAGTTCTTC. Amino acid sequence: CASSYPIYNEQFF.

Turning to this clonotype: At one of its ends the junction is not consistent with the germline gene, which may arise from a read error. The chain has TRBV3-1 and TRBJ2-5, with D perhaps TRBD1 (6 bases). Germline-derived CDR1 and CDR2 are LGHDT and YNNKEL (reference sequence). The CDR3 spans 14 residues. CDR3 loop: CGSSQTGAQETQYF. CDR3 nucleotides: TGTGGCAGCAGCCAGACAGGAGCCCAAGAGACCCAGTACTTC.

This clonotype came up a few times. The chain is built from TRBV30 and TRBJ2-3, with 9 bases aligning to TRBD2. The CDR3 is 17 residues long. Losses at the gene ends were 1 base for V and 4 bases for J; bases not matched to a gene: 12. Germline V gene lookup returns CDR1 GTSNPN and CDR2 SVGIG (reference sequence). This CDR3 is CAWSGGFGGRAADTQYF. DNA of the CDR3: TGTGCCTGGAGTGGCGGATTCGGCGGGAGGGCCGCAGATACGCAGTATTTT.